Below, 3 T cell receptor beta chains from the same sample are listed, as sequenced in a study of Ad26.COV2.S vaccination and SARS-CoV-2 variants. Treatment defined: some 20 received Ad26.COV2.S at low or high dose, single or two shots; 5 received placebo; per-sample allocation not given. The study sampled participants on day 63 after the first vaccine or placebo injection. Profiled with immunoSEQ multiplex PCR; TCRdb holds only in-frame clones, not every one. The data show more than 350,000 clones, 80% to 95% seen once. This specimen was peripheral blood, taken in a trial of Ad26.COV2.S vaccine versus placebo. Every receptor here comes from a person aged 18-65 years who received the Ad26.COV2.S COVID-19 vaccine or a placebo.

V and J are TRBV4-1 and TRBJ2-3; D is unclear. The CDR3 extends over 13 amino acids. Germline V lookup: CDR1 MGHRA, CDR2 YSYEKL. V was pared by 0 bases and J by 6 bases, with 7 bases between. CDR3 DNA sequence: TGCGCCAGCAGCCAAGATCCCCCGGATACGCAGTATTTT. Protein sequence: CASSQDPPDTQYF.

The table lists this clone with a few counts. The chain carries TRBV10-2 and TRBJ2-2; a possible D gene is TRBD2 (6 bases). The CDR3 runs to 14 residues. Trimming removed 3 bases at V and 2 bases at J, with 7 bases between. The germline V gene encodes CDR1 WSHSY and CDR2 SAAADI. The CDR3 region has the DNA TGCGCCAGCAGTGACGGGGGAAACACCGGGGAGCTGTTTTTT. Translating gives CASSDGGNTGELFF.

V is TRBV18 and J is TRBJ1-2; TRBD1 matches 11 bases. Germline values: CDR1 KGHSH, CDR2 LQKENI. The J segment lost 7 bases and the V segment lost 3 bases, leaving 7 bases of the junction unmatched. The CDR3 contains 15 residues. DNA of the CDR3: TGTGCCAGCTCACCCCCGGGACAGGGGGTCGTTGGCTACACCTTC. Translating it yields CASSPPGQGVVGYTF.